A single T cell receptor beta chain is shown here with its context. These data originate in a study of control samples from healthy donors and cancer patients. TCRdb's copy holds only in-frame clones and misses some; the assay was immunoSEQ multiplex PCR. Among around 100,000 clones, around 89% were seen once, and the ten largest hold approximately 8.4%. CDR1 and CDR2 (germline): SGDLS, YYNGEE. V was cut by 3 bases and J by 1 base, with 1 base left in between. This CDR3 is 12 amino acids long. The sequenced material came from blood. The chain carries TRBV9 and TRBJ2-2; D ambiguous. The TCR sequence derives from a man aged 25-40 years in good health. CDR3 amino acids: CASSGNTGELFF. The CDR3 region has the DNA TGTGCCAGCAGCGGGAACACCGGGGAGCTGTTTTTT. Drawing the rest from reference TRBV9 and TRBJ2-2, the complete variable domain is DSGVTQTPKHLITATGQRVTLRCSPRSGDLSVYWYQQSLDQGLQFLIQYYNGEERAKGNILERFSAQQFPDLHSELNLSSLELGDSALYFCASSGNTGELFFGEGSRLTVL.